This TCR beta chain came from a study of T cell changes during pregnancy in multiple sclerosis. Profiled with immunoSEQ multiplex PCR; TCRdb holds only in-frame clones, not every one. The sample records 29,000 or so clones, about 89% being singletons. The source is a female donor with multiple sclerosis, enrolled in a pregnancy study. The sequencing here drew on CD8+ T cells from peripheral blood mononuclear cells, taken in the second trimester of pregnancy.

The chain's CDR3 is CSARTGDTEAFF. DNA for the CDR3: TGCAGCGCCCGGACAGGAGACACTGAAGCTTTCTTT. The chain combines TRBV29-1 with TRBJ1-1, with 7 bases identical to TRBD1. The CDR3 has 12 amino acids. Looked up from germline, CDR1 is SQVTM and CDR2 is ANQGSEA. Losses at the gene ends were 7 bases for V and 3 bases for J; bases not matched to a gene: 5.